The 2 T cell receptor beta chains reported below all come from one sample, sequenced in a study of Ad26.COV2.S vaccination and SARS-CoV-2 variants. Treatment of the sample: some 20 received Ad26.COV2.S at low or high dose, single or two shots; about 5 received placebo; per-sample allocation not given. Material that was analyzed had been drawn on day 63 after the first vaccine or placebo injection. This table comes from immunoSEQ multiplex PCR, and its TCRdb copy is limited to in-frame clones, with some not included. Here the sample spans roughly 240,000 clones, roughly 90% being singletons. This specimen consisted of peripheral blood, obtained in a trial of Ad26.COV2.S vaccine versus placebo. These receptors were taken from a person between 18 and 60 years old who received the Ad26.COV2.S COVID-19 vaccine or a placebo.

The V call is TRBV7-2, the J call TRBJ1-1; D perhaps matches TRBD1 (5 bases). Per germline, CDR1 SGHTA and CDR2 FQGNSA. Trimming stripped 2 bases from V and 6 bases from J, with 16 bases between. The CDR3 is 15 amino acids. The CDR3 DNA reads as TGTGCCAGCAGCTTATGGACCCCCGGGGGGTCTGAAGCTTTCTTT. Translating it yields CASSLWTPGGSEAFF.

The V gene is TRBV20-1, the J gene TRBJ2-7; 10 nucleotides match TRBD1. This CDR3 is built from 15 residues. Germline CDR1 DFQATT, CDR2 SNEGSKA (reference sequence). V shed 3 bases, J shed 5 bases, and the junction held 10 bases outside the gene matches. The CDR3 nucleotides read TGCAGTGCTAGTGAGACAGGGGGCGGACGGAACGAGCAGTACTTC. This encodes CSASETGGGRNEQYF.